The sequence of this T cell receptor (beta chain) was determined in a study of cytotoxic CD8 clonotypes in ibrutinib-treated CLL. Whole-study findings and limits: Public clonotypes were rare and shrank or held steady on treatment. Before falling back toward baseline at progression, clonality had risen at the time of ibrutinib response.

Regarding this clone: As yet, its antigen is unknown.

The method was immunoSEQ multiplex PCR; TCRdb's version includes in-frame clones alone and lacks a portion of them. Among fewer than 300,000 clones listed, approximately 76% were seen once. This CDR3 is 15 amino acids long. The ends lost 3 bases at V and 1 base at J; junction bases unmatched: 4. Germline V lookup: CDR1 SNHLY, CDR2 FYNNEI. The specimen comprised PBMCs, sampled at disease progression, from a patient treated with ibrutinib. This clonotype was sampled from a human donor with chronic lymphocytic leukemia. The chain carries TRBV2 and TRBJ1-2; TRBD1 aligns across 8 bases. CDR3 nucleotide sequence: TGTGCCAGCAGTGACTTGGGACAGGATAACTATGGCTACACCTTC. It translates to CASSDLGQDNYGYTF.